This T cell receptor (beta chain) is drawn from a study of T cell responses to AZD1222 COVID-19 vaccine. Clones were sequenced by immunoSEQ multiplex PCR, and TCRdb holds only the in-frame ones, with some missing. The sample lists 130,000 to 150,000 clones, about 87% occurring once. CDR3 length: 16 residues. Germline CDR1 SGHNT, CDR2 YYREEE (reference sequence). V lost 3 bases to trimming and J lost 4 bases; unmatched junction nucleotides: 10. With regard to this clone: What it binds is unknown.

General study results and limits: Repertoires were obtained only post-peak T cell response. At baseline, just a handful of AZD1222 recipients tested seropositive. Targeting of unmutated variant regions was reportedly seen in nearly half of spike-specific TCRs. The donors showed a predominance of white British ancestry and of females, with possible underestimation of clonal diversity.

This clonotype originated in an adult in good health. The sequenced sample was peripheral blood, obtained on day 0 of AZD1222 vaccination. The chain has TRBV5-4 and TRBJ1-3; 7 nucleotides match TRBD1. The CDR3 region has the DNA TGTGCCAGCAGCTATACCGGGACAGCCTACGGAAACACCATATATTTT. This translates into CASSYTGTAYGNTIYF.